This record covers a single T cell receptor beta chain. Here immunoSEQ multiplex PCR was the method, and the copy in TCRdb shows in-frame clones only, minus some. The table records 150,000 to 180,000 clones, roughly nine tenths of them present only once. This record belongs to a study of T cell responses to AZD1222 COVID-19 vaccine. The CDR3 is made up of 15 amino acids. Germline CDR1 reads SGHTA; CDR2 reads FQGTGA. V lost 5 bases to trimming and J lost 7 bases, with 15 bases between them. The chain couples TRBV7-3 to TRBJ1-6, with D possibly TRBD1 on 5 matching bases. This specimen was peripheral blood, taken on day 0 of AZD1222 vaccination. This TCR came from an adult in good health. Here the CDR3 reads CASSPQGQENSPLHF. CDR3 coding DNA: TGTGCCAGCAGCCCCCAGGGTCAGGAGAATTCACCCCTCCACTTT.